The entry below describes one T cell receptor (beta chain). Its antigen remains unidentified. The sample belongs to a study of PD-1 blockade in mismatch repair-deficient tumors. Overall study findings and caveats: After pembrolizumab, tumor-resident clones rose rapidly, then generally contracted before radiologic responses.

All patients were mismatch repair deficient, assessed by either PCR or immunohistochemistry. Repertoires were generated with immunoSEQ multiplex PCR, while TCRdb's copy carries only in-frame clones and drops some. The sample yields roughly 17,000 clones, 84% seen once. V lost 4 bases to trimming and J lost 3 bases; unmatched junction nucleotides: 15. CDR1 SGHDT and CDR2 YYEEEE come from the germline V gene. The CDR3 is made up of 19 amino acids. This sequence was found in an adult with mismatch repair-deficient cancer. The rearrangement uses TRBV5-6 and TRBJ2-5; 13 nucleotides agree with TRBD2. This material consisted of PBMCs, taken less than 25 weeks after starting pembrolizumab. The CDR3 loop reads CASSRTPLAGGEVEETQYF. As DNA, the CDR3 is TGTGCCAGCAGCCGCACTCCACTAGCGGGAGGGGAAGTTGAAGAGACCCAGTACTTC.